Each of the 30 T cell receptor beta chains below was sequenced from the same sample in a study of blood T cells in healthy people across ages. Next came a second PCR, run for roughly 6 to 11 cycles, which used a sample-barcoded 5' primer along with a J-beta primer mix. TCRdb reprocessed the 5' RACE reads via MiXCR and lists one record per CDR3 protein. The repertoire holds approximately 1,000,000 distinct CDR3 sequences, with around two fifths as singletons. Sequencing input: blood. The receptors originated from a man in his late teens or twenties in good health.

In nucleotides, the CDR3 is TGTGCCTGGAGTGACTTGTACCTGGCCCCCTCTTATGGCTACACCTTC. Translating it yields CAWSDLYLAPSYGYTF. V usage is TRBV30 and J usage is TRBJ1-2; D ambiguous. The CDR3 is made up of 16 amino acids. Trimming removed 1 base from V and 5 bases from J, with 20 bases in between. From germline, CDR1 is GTSNPN and CDR2 SVGIG (reference sequence). Full variable domain (remainder filled in from reference TRBV30 and TRBJ1-2): SQTIHQWPATLVQPVGSPLSLECTVEGTSNPNLYWYRQAAGRGLQLLFYSVGIGQISSEVPQNLSASRPQDRQFILSSKKLLLSDSGFYLCAWSDLYLAPSYGYTFGSGTRLTVV.

This sequence joins TRBV5-5 and TRBJ2-7; D is ambiguous. Germline-derived CDR1 and CDR2 are SGHKS and YYEKEE (reference sequence). Trimming took 1 base from V and 7 from J, leaving 12 bases between them. The CDR3 length is 13 residues. The CDR3, as DNA: TGTGCCAGCAGCTTGCCAATCTTATATGAGCAGTACTTC. As protein: CASSLPILYEQYF.

This clonotype was counted between two and nine times. The chain couples TRBV4-2 to TRBJ2-6; D is possibly TRBD1 (6 bases). The CDR3 sequence is 18 residues long. Per the germline V gene, CDR1 is LGHNA and CDR2 is YNFKEQ. The V end was cut by 3 bases, the J end by 0 bases, with 15 bases between. The CDR3 coding sequence is TGTGCCAGCAGCCAGACGACAGGAAAATCCTCTGGGGCCAACGTCCTGACTTTC. Its protein product is CASSQTTGKSSGANVLTF.

There are a few counts of this clonotype. V is TRBV27 and J is TRBJ2-3; D unresolved. The CDR3 contains 16 residues. Germline CDR1 MNHEY, CDR2 SMNVEV (reference sequence). V shed 2 bases and J shed 0 bases, with 12 bases lying between them. The CDR3 region has the DNA TGTGCCAGCAGTTTAAGCCGCGACCCTAGCACAGATACGCAGTATTTT. Residues: CASSLSRDPSTDTQYF.

This clonotype has a handful of counts. The chain uses TRBV29-1 and TRBJ1-1, with D hard to call. The V gene's germline CDR1 is SQVTM and CDR2 ANQGSEA. V lost 3 bases and J lost 1, with 9 bases in between. The CDR3 has 13 residues. The CDR3 here is CSVEPVGNTEAFF. In nucleotides, the CDR3 is TGCAGCGTTGAGCCAGTCGGGAACACTGAAGCTTTCTTT.

In its sample, this clonotype was seen many times. Germline is not matched at one junction end, which may reflect a read error. The chain joins TRBV7-9 to TRBJ2-3, with D possibly being TRBD2 (5 bases). This CDR3 comprises 13 residues. Looked up from germline, CDR1 is SEHNR and CDR2 is FQNEAQ (reference sequence). In DNA form, the CDR3 reads TGCGCCAGCAGCTTACTAGGTGGAGATACGCAGTATTTT. Protein sequence: CASSLLGGDTQYF. The full variable domain, completed using reference TRBV7-9 and TRBJ2-3, is DTGVSQNPRHKITKRGQNVTFRCDPISEHNRLYWYRQTLGQGPEFLTYFQNEAQLEKSRLLSDRFSAERPKGSFSTLEIQRTEQGDSAMYLCASSLLGGDTQYFGPGTRLTVL.

This chain connects TRBV11-2 to TRBJ2-2, with D hard to call. V was pared by 6 bases and J by 10 bases, with 12 bases between. The germline gives CDR1 SGHAT, CDR2 FQNNGV. The CDR3 is 12 residues long. The CDR3 spells CASRPPPPELFF. The CDR3 nucleotides read TGTGCCAGCAGGCCCCCGCCACCGGAGCTGTTTTTT.

The chain uses TRBV7-2 and TRBJ1-4, with TRBD1 as a possible D gene (5 bases). Germline V gene data show CDR1 as SGHTA and CDR2 as FQGNSA. The CDR3 runs to 14 residues. V was cut by 4 bases and J by 7 bases, with 13 bases left in between. The CDR3 bases are TGTGCCAGCAGCTCGGACATCACGTTTGAAAAACTGTTTTTT. It yields the protein CASSSDITFEKLFF.

About this clonotype: Since a much larger clone is just one base distant, this may be a read error. The V call is TRBV29-1, the J call TRBJ2-7, with D unresolved. This CDR3 is 13 amino acids long. Germline assignment: CDR1 SQVTM and CDR2 ANQGSEA. The CDR3 sequence is CSARLVDSDEQYF. CDR3 coding DNA: TGCAGCGCAAGACTGGTTGACTCCGACGAGCAGTACTTC.

V usage is TRBV7-9 and J usage is TRBJ1-1, with 11 bases lining up with TRBD1. The CDR3 totals 16 residues. Germline V gives CDR1 SEHNR, CDR2 FQNEAQ (reference sequence). Germline trimming cut 5 bases from V and 1 base from J; bases unmatched to any gene: 6. CDR3 in DNA: TGTGCCAGCAGCCATGGAGGACAGGGGGCGAACACTGAAGCTTTCTTT. Translating gives CASSHGGQGANTEAFF.

The J gene is TRBJ1-5, the V gene TRBV6-2 or TRBV6-3; D is uncertain. The V and J ends lost 1 base and 1 base respectively, with 8 bases between them. The CDR3 loop spans 15 amino acids. CDR1 is MNHEY and CDR2 is SVGEGT in the germline V gene. The CDR3 spells CASSYLASSNQPQHF. In DNA form, the CDR3 reads TGTGCCAGCAGTTACTTGGCATCCAGCAATCAGCCCCAGCATTTT.

The V gene is TRBV27, the J gene TRBJ2-3; TRBD2 matches 11 bases. Germline V gene lookup returns CDR1 MNHEY and CDR2 SMNVEV (reference sequence). There are 16 residues in the CDR3. Unmatched junction bases numbered 14, after V lost 4 bases and J lost 11 bases. The CDR3 nucleotides are TGTGCCAGCAGTTCCCTAGTAGCGGGGGGGGCAAGAGAGCAGTATTTT. Translation: CASSSLVAGGAREQYF.

Concerning this clonotype itself: The junction shows a germline mismatch at one end, possibly a read error. The chain carries TRBV6-6 and TRBJ1-2; D uncertain. There are 14 residues in the CDR3. Germline CDR1 and CDR2: MNHNY and SVGAGI (reference sequence). Here the CDR3 reads CASIQWGANYDYTF. CDR3 sequence (DNA): TGTGCCAGCATACAATGGGGAGCTAACTATGACTACACCTTC.

Concerning this clonotype: A junction boundary mismatches the germline segment, possibly from a read error. The V and J genes are TRBV10-3 and TRBJ1-2, with D uncertain. There are 13 residues in the CDR3. Germline V CDR1 and CDR2: ENHRY, SYGVKD. The CDR3 spells CAIRESRGYGYTF. CDR3 bases: TGTGCCATCAGGGAGTCACGGGGCTATGGCTACACCTTC.

This clonotype was detected a few times. The V and J genes are TRBV2 and TRBJ2-1; tentative D call: TRBD2 (5 bases). This CDR3 is built from 14 residues. V lost 5 bases, J lost 2 bases, and 10 bases lay in between. CDR1 is SNHLY, CDR2 FYNNEI, per germline. The CDR3 DNA follows: TGTGCCAGCAGTTATAGCGAGGCCTACAATGAGCAGTTCTTC. This gives the protein CASSYSEAYNEQFF.

The chain is built from TRBV5-1 and TRBJ2-4, with D perhaps matching TRBD1 or TRBD2 (5 bases each). The germline gives CDR1 SGHRS, CDR2 YFSETQ. V gave up 0 bases and J gave up 6 bases, with 16 bases separating them. This CDR3 contains 16 residues. The CDR3 region has the DNA TGCGCCAGCAGCTTGGGATTCGCAGGGACCTTAAACATTCAGTACTTC. Residues: CASSLGFAGTLNIQYF.

This clonotype came up once. An end of the junction does not agree with germline; a read error may underlie this. The chain carries TRBV6-6 and TRBJ2-3; TRBD2 matches 9 bases. Germline CDR1 reads MNHNY; CDR2 reads SVGAGI (reference sequence). The CDR3 is 16 amino acids. CDR3: CACSPRLAVSTDTQYF. CDR3 coding DNA: TGTGCCTGCAGCCCTAGACTAGCGGTTAGCACAGATACGCAGTATTTT.

This sequence joins TRBV4-3 and TRBJ2-3; 9 bases are a match to TRBD2. The J segment lost 7 bases and the V segment lost 1 base, leaving 9 bases of the junction unmatched. This CDR3 has 16 amino acids. Germline V gene lookup returns CDR1 LGHNA and CDR2 YSLEER. The CDR3 DNA is TGCGCCAGCAGCCAAGTAGTGGCGGGGGGGTTTCATACGCAGTATTTT. Translated, it gives CASSQVVAGGFHTQYF.

The V and J genes are TRBV2 and TRBJ2-7; D possibly corresponds to TRBD1 (5 bases). The J call is doubtful: the DNA matches TRBJ2-5 better. The germline V gene has CDR1 SNHLY and CDR2 FYNNEI. There are 13 residues in the CDR3. CDR3 in amino acids: CASTTGWGETQYF. The CDR3 coding sequence is TGTGCCAGCACAACAGGATGGGGAGAGACCCAGTACTTC.

This clonotype was seen only a few times. The chain combines TRBV7-2 with TRBJ2-7; TRBD1 matches at 8 bases. The CDR3 spans 15 residues. Looked up from germline, CDR1 is SGHTA and CDR2 is FQGNSA. V was pared by 5 bases and J by 3 bases, with 9 bases of the junction left unmatched. The CDR3 DNA reads as TGTGCCAGCAGCATATGGACAGGGCAAGTCTACGAGCAGTACTTC. This encodes CASSIWTGQVYEQYF.

V gene TRBV7-2 combines with J gene TRBJ1-1; no reliable D call. V lost 6 bases and J lost 3, with 17 bases in between. The CDR3 is made up of 15 amino acids. Germline assignment: CDR1 SGHTA and CDR2 FQGNSA. CDR3 in amino acids: CASSPPGSPYTEAFF. The CDR3 DNA reads TGTGCCAGCAGTCCCCCGGGATCCCCATACACTGAAGCTTTCTTT.

V gene TRBV2 combines with J gene TRBJ2-1; TRBD2 might be the D (6 bases). The germline V and J ends were trimmed by 5 bases and 0 bases, with 14 bases remaining between them. The CDR3 covers 16 residues. The germline CDR1 and CDR2 sequences are SNHLY and FYNNEI. CDR3 coding DNA: TGTGCCAGCAGTCGCCCCCGGGGGATCTCCTACAATGAGCAGTTCTTC. Its protein is CASSRPRGISYNEQFF.

The sample holds a few counts of this clonotype. V usage is TRBV6-5 and J usage is TRBJ2-1, with a tentative D call TRBD1 (5 bases). The CDR3 runs 13 residues. Trimming removed 4 bases from V and 10 bases from J, with 14 bases in between. Germline V CDR1 and CDR2: MNHEY, SVGAGI. The CDR3 sequence: CASSSHQGREQFF. The DNA of the CDR3 is TGTGCCAGCAGTTCGCACCAGGGAAGGGAGCAGTTCTTC.

There are a few counts of this clonotype. The chain has TRBV28 and TRBJ2-3; D might be TRBD1 or TRBD2, each matching 5 bases. Trimming took 4 bases from V and 1 from J, leaving 15 bases between them. The CDR3 extends over 16 amino acids. Germline CDR1 MDHEN, CDR2 SYDVKM. The CDR3 coding sequence is TGTGCCAGCAGTTGGGGGAGAGGACTCCGCACAGATACGCAGTATTTT. This encodes CASSWGRGLRTDTQYF.

This clonotype has only a few counts. The rearrangement uses TRBV6-5 and TRBJ2-5; the match to TRBD1 covers 7 bases. Looked up from germline, CDR1 is MNHEY and CDR2 is SVGAGI. The CDR3 sequence is 16 residues long. J was trimmed by 3 bases and V by 0 bases; bases with no gene match: 7. The CDR3 protein is CASSYSAGTVKETQYF. DNA for the CDR3: TGTGCCAGCAGTTACTCCGCCGGGACAGTTAAAGAGACCCAGTACTTC.

To note about this clonotype: This may stem from a read error, because a much larger clone lies one nucleotide away. The V and J genes are TRBV20-1 and TRBJ2-1, with D unresolved. TRBJ2-7 explains the end of the DNA better; the J call may be wrong. The germline CDR1 and CDR2 sequences are DFQATT and SNEGSKA (reference sequence). CDR3 length equals 13 residues. The CDR3 loop is CSAPRISYNEQYF. The CDR3 DNA follows: TGCAGTGCTCCGCGAATTTCCTACAATGAGCAGTACTTC.

A few counts support this clonotype. The V gene is TRBV20-1, the J gene TRBJ2-5; 9 bases are a match to TRBD1. The J call may be wrong; the DNA end is better matched by TRBJ2-7. Per germline, CDR1 DFQATT and CDR2 SNEGSKA (reference sequence). This CDR3 contains 11 residues. This chain's CDR3 is CSARTGVEQYF. The CDR3 region has the DNA TGCAGTGCCAGGACAGGGGTCGAGCAGTACTTC.

This chain joins TRBV29-1 and TRBJ2-3; 14 positions agree with TRBD2. Per germline, CDR1 SQVTM and CDR2 ANQGSEA. After removal of 8 bases from V and 4 bases from J, the junction contained 2 bases not matched to a gene. The CDR3 is made up of 13 amino acids. CDR3 in DNA: TGCAGCAGGACTAGCGGGGGGTCAGATACGCAGTATTTT. Translation gives CSRTSGGSDTQYF.

The table lists this clonotype with a few counts. The V and J genes are TRBV7-6 and TRBJ2-1; D remains ambiguous. Trimming cost V 1 base and J 4 bases, with 8 bases left between them. The CDR3 runs to 14 residues. Looked up from germline, CDR1 is SGHVS and CDR2 is FNYEAQ. CDR3 sequence reads: CASSLVAEYNEQFF. As DNA, the CDR3 is TGTGCCAGCAGCTTAGTCGCGGAATACAATGAGCAGTTCTTC.

The chain couples TRBV29-1 to TRBJ1-2, with a possible D match to TRBD1 (5 bases). Germline CDR1 reads SQVTM; CDR2 reads ANQGSEA. V was trimmed by 3 bases and J by 6 bases, leaving 17 bases between them. This CDR3 has 14 amino acids. The DNA of the CDR3 is TGCAGCGTTGACCGTCAAGGGGAGGATGATGGCTACACCTTC. This sequence encodes CSVDRQGEDDGYTF.